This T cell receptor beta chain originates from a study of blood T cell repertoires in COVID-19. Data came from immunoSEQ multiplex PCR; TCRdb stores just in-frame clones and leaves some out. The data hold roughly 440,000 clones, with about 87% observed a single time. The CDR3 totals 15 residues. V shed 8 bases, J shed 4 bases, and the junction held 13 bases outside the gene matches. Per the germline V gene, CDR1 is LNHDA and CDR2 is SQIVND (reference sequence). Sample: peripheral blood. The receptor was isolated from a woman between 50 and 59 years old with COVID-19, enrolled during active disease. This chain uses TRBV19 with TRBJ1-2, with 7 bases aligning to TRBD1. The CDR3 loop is CASQEQFGTVYGYTF. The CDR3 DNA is TGTGCCAGTCAAGAACAATTCGGGACAGTCTATGGCTACACCTTC.